The 18 T cell receptor beta chains listed next were all sequenced from one sample in a study of cytomegalovirus exposure and HLA in healthy donors. Use of 60 Vbeta and 13 Jbeta primers characterized the PCR. Data came from immunoSEQ multiplex PCR; TCRdb stores just in-frame clones and leaves some out. The table lists tens of thousands of clones, about 76% of them singletons, with 14% to 15% in the top ten. Sequencing was performed on PBMCs. The source of these receptors is a woman aged 40 to 49 in good health and CMV-seropositive.

This chain joins TRBV5-4 and TRBJ2-5, with a possible D match to TRBD1 (6 bases). Trimming pared 4 bases from V and 5 bases from J, leaving 18 bases between. Germline lookup yields CDR1 SGHNT and CDR2 YYREEE (reference sequence). The CDR3 loop spans 15 amino acids. The CDR3 DNA reads as TGTGCCAGCAGCCCCGTGTCAGGGGCCGGGGAGACCCAGTACTTC. It specifies CASSPVSGAGETQYF. Variable domain in full (rest from reference TRBV5-4 and TRBJ2-5): ETGVTQSPTHLIKTRGQQVTLRCSSQSGHNTVSWYQQALGQGPQFIFQYYREEENGRGNFPPRFSGLQFPNYSSELNVNALELDDSALYLCASSPVSGAGETQYFGPGTRLLVL.

The V call is TRBV11-2, the J call TRBJ2-3, with 7 bases matching TRBD2. With V trimmed by 1 base and J by 5 bases, 12 bases remained unmatched. Germline V lookup: CDR1 SGHAT, CDR2 FQNNGV. This CDR3 comprises 17 residues. CDR3 protein: CASSLVRGSASGDTQYF. The CDR3 DNA follows: TGTGCCAGCAGCTTAGTTCGCGGGAGCGCGAGTGGAGATACGCAGTATTTT.

The J gene is TRBJ2-7, the V gene TRBV6-5; D gene uncertain. CDR1 is MNHEY, CDR2 SVGAGI, per germline. The CDR3 loop spans 13 amino acids. The ends were cut back, 2 bases at V and 1 base at J, with 6 bases in the middle. In nucleotides, the CDR3 is TGTGCCAGCAGTTACAGCATGTCCTACGAGCAGTACTTC. Translated, it gives CASSYSMSYEQYF.

The rearrangement joins TRBV5-1 to TRBJ2-7; TRBD1 is a possible D gene (5 bases). V gave up 7 bases and J gave up 0 bases, with 14 bases separating them. CDR1 is SGHRS and CDR2 is YFSETQ in the germline V gene. This CDR3 has 14 residues. The CDR3 nucleotides read TGCGCCAGCCAGGGTATTACCACCTCCTACGAGCAGTACTTC. Its protein is CASQGITTSYEQYF.

This chain connects TRBV28 to TRBJ2-1, with 8 bases aligning to TRBD2. Germline lookup yields CDR1 MDHEN and CDR2 SYDVKM. The length of the CDR3 is 16 residues. J was trimmed by 0 bases and V by 7 bases; bases with no gene match: 8. This CDR3 is CASTIAGSSSYNEQFF. CDR3 bases: TGTGCCAGCACCATAGCGGGGTCCAGCTCCTACAATGAGCAGTTCTTC.

The V call is TRBV19, the J call TRBJ1-3, with D perhaps TRBD1 (6 bases). CDR3 length: 15 residues. Germline V CDR1 and CDR2: LNHDA, SQIVND (reference sequence). Trimming took 0 bases from V and 5 from J, leaving 11 bases between them. CDR3 sequence reads: CASSIEDRSRNTIYF. CDR3 coding DNA: TGTGCCAGTAGTATAGAAGACAGGTCTAGAAACACCATATATTTT.

V is TRBV28 and J is TRBJ2-5; 11 bases align to TRBD1. CDR1 is MDHEN and CDR2 is SYDVKM in the germline V gene. The junction had 4 bases not matched to a gene; V was cut back by 5 bases and J by 5 bases. The CDR3 is 14 amino acids. The CDR3 bases are TGTGCCAGCAGTGGGACAGGGGGATCGGAGACCCAGTACTTC. Protein: CASSGTGGSETQYF.

The chain joins TRBV18 to TRBJ2-5, with D possibly being TRBD1 (6 bases). The CDR3 runs to 15 residues. V lost 3 bases and J lost 4, with 15 bases in between. CDR1 and CDR2 (germline): KGHSH, LQKENI. The CDR3 is CASSPTGPRGETQYF. The DNA for the CDR3 is TGTGCCAGCTCACCTACAGGCCCCAGGGGAGAGACCCAGTACTTC.

The chain uses TRBV5-1 and TRBJ2-3; 9 positions agree with TRBD2. The V gene's germline CDR1 is SGHRS and CDR2 YFSETQ. The CDR3 is 15 amino acids. V lost 3 bases to trimming and J lost 2 bases; unmatched junction nucleotides: 4. CDR3 sequence: CASSWSSGDTDTQYF. The CDR3 coding sequence is TGCGCCAGCAGCTGGTCTAGCGGGGACACAGATACGCAGTATTTT.

This chain uses TRBV19 with TRBJ1-1; D perhaps matches TRBD1 (6 bases). The ends were cut back, 5 bases at V and 3 bases at J, with 19 bases in the middle. This CDR3 region has 16 residues. Germline CDR1 LNHDA, CDR2 SQIVND (reference sequence). CDR3 amino acids: CASSSRRRGGDTEAFF. The CDR3 DNA is TGTGCCAGTAGTTCCCGTAGAAGGGGGGGGGACACTGAAGCTTTCTTT.

V gene TRBV15 combines with J gene TRBJ2-5, with 8 positions matching TRBD1. Per the germline V gene, CDR1 is LNHNV and CDR2 is YYDKDF (reference sequence). The trim removed 3 bases at V and 5 bases at J, leaving 8 bases unmatched. The CDR3 is 15 residues long. CDR3 nucleotides: TGTGCCACCAGCAGCAGGACAGGGACCGGGGAGACCCAGTACTTC. Amino acid sequence: CATSSRTGTGETQYF. The full variable domain, with the rest looked up from reference TRBV15 and TRBJ2-5, is DAMVIQNPRYQVTQFGKPVTLSCSQTLNHNVMYWYQQKSSQAPKLLFHYYDKDFNNEADTPDNFQSRRPNTSFCFLDIRSPGLGDTAMYLCATSSRTGTGETQYFGPGTRLLVL.

The V gene is TRBV5-6, the J gene TRBJ1-1; D is ambiguous. The CDR3 contains 12 residues. The V end was cut by 0 bases, the J end by 8 bases, with 8 bases between. Germline V gene sequence: CDR1 SGHDT, CDR2 YYEEEE. In DNA form, the CDR3 reads TGTGCCAGCAGCTTGGGGGCGACCGAAGCTTTCTTT. The encoded protein is CASSLGATEAFF. Combining the CDR3 with reference TRBV5-6 and TRBJ1-1 gives the whole variable domain DAGVTQSPTHLIKTRGQQVTLRCSPKSGHDTVSWYQQALGQGPQFIFQYYEEEERQRGNFPDRFSGHQFPNYSSELNVNALLLGDSALYLCASSLGATEAFFGQGTRLTVV.

The chain combines TRBV10-2 with TRBJ1-2; D is unclear. The V gene lost 3 bases and the J gene lost 0 bases, with 11 bases spanning the gap. Germline loops: CDR1 WSHSY, CDR2 SAAADI. The CDR3 has 15 amino acids. In DNA, the CDR3 is TGCGCCAGCAGTGATGTAGGCAGGACTAACTATGGCTACACCTTC. This encodes CASSDVGRTNYGYTF.

This clone occurred a few times. V usage is TRBV9 and J usage is TRBJ2-1; D possibly corresponds to TRBD1 (6 bases). V gave up 4 bases and J gave up 2 bases, with 13 bases separating them. CDR3 length: 15 amino acids. Per germline, CDR1 SGDLS and CDR2 YYNGEE. The CDR3 bases are TGTGCCAGCAGCTCAGGGACACTCGCCTACAATGAGCAGTTCTTC. Its translation: CASSSGTLAYNEQFF.

Concerning this clone itself: This specimen includes other DNA sequences encoding the same CDR3. The chain couples TRBV7-9 to TRBJ1-2, with TRBD1 matching 11 bases. CDR1 and CDR2 (germline): SEHNR, FQNEAQ (reference sequence). The CDR3 consists of 14 residues. V lost 5 bases to trimming and J lost 8 bases; unmatched junction nucleotides: 7. The CDR3 nucleotides read TGTGCCAGCAGCAGGGGACAGGGGGTAGGCGGCTACACCTTC. Translated: CASSRGQGVGGYTF.

V gene TRBV7-9 combines with J gene TRBJ2-3, with D possibly TRBD2 on 5 matching bases. Trimming removed 3 bases at V and 10 bases at J, with 23 bases between. This CDR3 is 16 amino acids long. The germline V gene encodes CDR1 SEHNR and CDR2 FQNEAQ (reference sequence). The CDR3 DNA is TGTGCCAGCAGCTTCTCGCAAGCGGAAATCAGATACGCGCAGTATTTT. This gives the protein CASSFSQAEIRYAQYF. Combining the CDR3 with reference TRBV7-9 and TRBJ2-3 gives the whole variable domain DTGVSQNPRHKITKRGQNVTFRCDPISEHNRLYWYRQTLGQGPEFLTYFQNEAQLEKSRLLSDRFSAERPKGSFSTLEIQRTEQGDSAMYLCASSFSQAEIRYAQYFGPGTRLTVL.

This clone was observed a single time. The chain combines TRBV7-9 with TRBJ2-7; perhaps TRBD2 as D (5 bases). Germline lookup yields CDR1 SEHNR and CDR2 FQNEAQ (reference sequence). The CDR3 is 14 residues long. Trimming took 1 base from V and 2 from J, leaving 9 bases between them. The CDR3: CASSLEEATYEQYF. CDR3 coding DNA: TGTGCCAGCAGCTTAGAGGAGGCAACCTACGAGCAGTACTTC.

CDR3 coding DNA: TGTGCCACGCAGCTTAGCGGCGCCGGGGAGCTGTTTTTT. Its translation: CATQLSGAGELFF. The J gene is TRBJ2-2, the V gene TRBV19; D may be TRBD2 (6 bases). The V gene lost 10 bases and the J gene lost 6 bases, with 15 bases spanning the gap. Germline V gene lookup returns CDR1 LNHDA and CDR2 SQIVND (reference sequence). This CDR3 has 13 amino acids.